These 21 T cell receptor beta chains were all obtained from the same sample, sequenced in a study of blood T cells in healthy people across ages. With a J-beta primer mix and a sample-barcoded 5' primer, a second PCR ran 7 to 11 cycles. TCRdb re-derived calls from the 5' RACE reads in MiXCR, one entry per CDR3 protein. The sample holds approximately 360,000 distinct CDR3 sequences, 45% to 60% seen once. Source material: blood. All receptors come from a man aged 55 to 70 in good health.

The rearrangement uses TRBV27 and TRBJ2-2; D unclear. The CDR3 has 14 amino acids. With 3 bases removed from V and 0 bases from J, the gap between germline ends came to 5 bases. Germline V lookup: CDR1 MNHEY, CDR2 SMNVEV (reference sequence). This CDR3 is CASSFRPNTGELFF. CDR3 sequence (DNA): TGTGCCAGCAGTTTCCGTCCGAACACCGGGGAGCTGTTTTTT.

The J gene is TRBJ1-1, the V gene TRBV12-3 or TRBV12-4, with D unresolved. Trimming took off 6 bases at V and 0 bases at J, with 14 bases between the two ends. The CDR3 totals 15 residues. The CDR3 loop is CASSYRGEMNTEAFF. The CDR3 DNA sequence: TGTGCCAGCAGCTACCGGGGAGAGATGAACACTGAAGCTTTCTTT.

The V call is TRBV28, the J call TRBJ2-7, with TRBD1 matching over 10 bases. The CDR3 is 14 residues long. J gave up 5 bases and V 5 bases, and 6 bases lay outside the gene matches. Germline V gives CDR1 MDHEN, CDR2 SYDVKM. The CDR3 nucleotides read TGTGCCAGCAGTATAAGACAGGGGGCGAACGAGCAGTACTTC. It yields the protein CASSIRQGANEQYF. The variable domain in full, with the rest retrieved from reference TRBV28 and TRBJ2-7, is DVKVTQSSRYLVKRTGEKVFLECVQDMDHENMFWYRQDPGLGLRLIYFSYDVKMKEKGDIPEGYSVSREKKERFSLILESASTNQTSMYLCASSIRQGANEQYFGPGTRLTVT.

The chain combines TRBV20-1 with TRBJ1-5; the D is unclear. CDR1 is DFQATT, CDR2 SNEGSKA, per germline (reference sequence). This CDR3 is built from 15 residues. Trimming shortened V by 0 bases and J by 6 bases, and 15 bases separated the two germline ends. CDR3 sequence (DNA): TGCAGTGCTAGAGATGATCAGGTTTTGAGTCAGCCCCAGCATTTT. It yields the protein CSARDDQVLSQPQHF.

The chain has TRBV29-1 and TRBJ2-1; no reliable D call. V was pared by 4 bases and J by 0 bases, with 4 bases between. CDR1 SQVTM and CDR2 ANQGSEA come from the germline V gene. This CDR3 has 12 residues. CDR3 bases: TGCAGCGTTGGCGCCTCCTACAATGAGCAGTTCTTC. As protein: CSVGASYNEQFF.

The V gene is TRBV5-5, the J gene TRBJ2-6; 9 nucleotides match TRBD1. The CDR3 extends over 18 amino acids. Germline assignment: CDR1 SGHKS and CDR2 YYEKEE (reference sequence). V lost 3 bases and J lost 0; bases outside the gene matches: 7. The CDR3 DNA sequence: TGTGCCAGCAGCTCTCCGAGACAGGGGGGCTCTGGGGCCAACGTCCTGACTTTC. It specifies CASSSPRQGGSGANVLTF.

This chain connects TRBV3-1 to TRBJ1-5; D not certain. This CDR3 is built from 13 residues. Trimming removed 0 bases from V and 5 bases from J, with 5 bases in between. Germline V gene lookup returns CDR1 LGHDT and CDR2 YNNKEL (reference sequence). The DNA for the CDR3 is TGTGCCAGCAGCCAAGATCGGTATCAGCCCCAGCATTTT. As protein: CASSQDRYQPQHF.

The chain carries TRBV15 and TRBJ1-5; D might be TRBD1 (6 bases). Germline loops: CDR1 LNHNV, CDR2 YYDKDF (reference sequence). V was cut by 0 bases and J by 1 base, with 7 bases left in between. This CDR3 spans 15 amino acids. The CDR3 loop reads CATSRDQGSNQPQHF. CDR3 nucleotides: TGTGCCACCAGCAGAGACCAGGGGAGCAATCAGCCCCAGCATTTT.

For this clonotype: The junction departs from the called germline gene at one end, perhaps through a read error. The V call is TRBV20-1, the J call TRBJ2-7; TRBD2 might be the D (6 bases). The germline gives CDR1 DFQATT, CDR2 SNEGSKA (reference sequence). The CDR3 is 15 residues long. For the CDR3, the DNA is TGCAATGCTAGAGATCGCGGGACCGCGACTAGGGAGCAGTACTTC. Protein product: CNARDRGTATREQYF.

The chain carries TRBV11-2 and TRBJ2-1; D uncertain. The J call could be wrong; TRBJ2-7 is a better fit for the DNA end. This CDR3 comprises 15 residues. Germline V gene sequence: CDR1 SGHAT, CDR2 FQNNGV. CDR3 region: CASSPTIGSYNEQYF. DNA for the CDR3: TGTGCCAGCAGCCCCACGATAGGGTCCTACAATGAGCAGTACTTC.

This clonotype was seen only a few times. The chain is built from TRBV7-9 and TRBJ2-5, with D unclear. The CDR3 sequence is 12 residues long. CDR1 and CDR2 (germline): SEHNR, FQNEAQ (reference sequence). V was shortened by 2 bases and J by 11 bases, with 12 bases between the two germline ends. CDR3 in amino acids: CASSLWGNEQYF. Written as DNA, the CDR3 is TGTGCCAGCAGCTTATGGGGTAATGAGCAGTACTTC.

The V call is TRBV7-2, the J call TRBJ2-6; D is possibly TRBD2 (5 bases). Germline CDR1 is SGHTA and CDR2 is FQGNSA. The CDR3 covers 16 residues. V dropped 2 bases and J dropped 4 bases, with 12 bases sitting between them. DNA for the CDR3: TGTGCCAGCAGCTTAATGGCGGGTGTGGGGGCCAACGTCCTGACTTTC. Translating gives CASSLMAGVGANVLTF.

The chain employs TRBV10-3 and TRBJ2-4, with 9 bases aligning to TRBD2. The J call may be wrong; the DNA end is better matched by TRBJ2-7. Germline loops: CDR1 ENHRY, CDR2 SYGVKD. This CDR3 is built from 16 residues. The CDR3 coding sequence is TGTGCCATCAGTGATGAGTCTAGCGGGATTGTCTACGAGCAGTACTTC. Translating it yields CAISDESSGIVYEQYF.

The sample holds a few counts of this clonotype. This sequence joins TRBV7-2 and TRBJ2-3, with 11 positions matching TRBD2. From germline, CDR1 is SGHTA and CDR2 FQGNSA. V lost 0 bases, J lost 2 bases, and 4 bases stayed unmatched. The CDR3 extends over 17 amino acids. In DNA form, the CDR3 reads TGTGCCAGCAGCTTAGCCGTAGCGGGGGGGTCCACAGATACGCAGTATTTT. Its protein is CASSLAVAGGSTDTQYF.

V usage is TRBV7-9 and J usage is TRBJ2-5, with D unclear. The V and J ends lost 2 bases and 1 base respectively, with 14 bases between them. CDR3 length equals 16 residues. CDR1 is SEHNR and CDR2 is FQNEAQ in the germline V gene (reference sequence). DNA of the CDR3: TGTGCCAGCAGCTTAATCGGACGCGACTCCCAAGAGACCCAGTACTTC. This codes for CASSLIGRDSQETQYF.

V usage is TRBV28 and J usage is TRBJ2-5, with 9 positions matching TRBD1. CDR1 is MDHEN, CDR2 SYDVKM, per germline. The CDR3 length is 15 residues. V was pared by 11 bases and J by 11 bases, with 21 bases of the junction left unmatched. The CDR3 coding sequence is TGTGCCGCGACCACACCGGGACAGGGATTGAGGGAGCAGTACTTC. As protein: CAATTPGQGLREQYF.

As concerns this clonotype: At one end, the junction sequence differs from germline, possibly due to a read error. The CDR3 loop reads CASSSPGLAGTGTQYF. DNA for the CDR3: TGTGCCAGCAGCTCACCGGGACTAGCGGGCACAGGTACGCAGTATTTT. The chain recombines TRBV11-2 with TRBJ2-3, with 12 positions matching TRBD2. Germline V gene sequence: CDR1 SGHAT, CDR2 FQNNGV. The CDR3 has 16 residues.

The CDR3 here is CASSPPDKRSGEQYF. DNA of the CDR3: TGTGCCAGCAGCCCGCCGGACAAACGTTCTGGCGAGCAGTACTTC. The chain is built from TRBV3-1 and TRBJ2-5; weak D call: TRBD1 (5 bases). The J call is doubtful: the DNA matches TRBJ2-7 better. The CDR3 extends over 15 amino acids. The V gene's germline CDR1 is LGHDT and CDR2 YNNKEL (reference sequence).

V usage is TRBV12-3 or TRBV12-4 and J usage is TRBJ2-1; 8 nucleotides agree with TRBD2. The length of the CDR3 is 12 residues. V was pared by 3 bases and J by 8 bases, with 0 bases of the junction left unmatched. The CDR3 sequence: CASSFGGDEQFF. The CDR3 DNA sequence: TGTGCCAGCAGTTTCGGGGGGGATGAGCAGTTCTTC.

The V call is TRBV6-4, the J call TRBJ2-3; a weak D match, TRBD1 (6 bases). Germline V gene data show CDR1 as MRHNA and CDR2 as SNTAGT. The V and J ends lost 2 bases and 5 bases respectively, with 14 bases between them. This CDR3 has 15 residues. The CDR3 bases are TGTGCCAGCAGTGACGGACCACAAGGGGGAGATACGCAGTATTTT. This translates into CASSDGPQGGDTQYF.

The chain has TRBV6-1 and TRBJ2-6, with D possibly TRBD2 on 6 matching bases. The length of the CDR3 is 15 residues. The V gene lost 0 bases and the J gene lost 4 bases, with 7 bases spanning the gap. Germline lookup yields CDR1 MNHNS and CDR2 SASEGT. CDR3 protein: CASSEAGGGANVLTF. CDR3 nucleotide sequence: TGTGCCAGCAGTGAAGCGGGAGGAGGGGCCAACGTCCTGACTTTC.